One sample yielded the 20 T cell receptor beta chains listed below, sequenced in a study of shared clonotypes between healthy human individuals. Naivety among CD8 cells was defined by CD45RO negativity and positive CCR7 selection, thereby excluding terminally differentiated effector memory CD45RA+ cells. Repertoires were generated with immunoSEQ multiplex PCR, while TCRdb's copy carries only in-frame clones and drops some. The table includes roughly 2,000,000 clones, roughly 95% detected once. Sequencing was performed on naive CD8+ T cells from PBMCs. All receptors come from a man younger than 35 in good health. Some clones in this sample may be carry-over from other donors' samples.

In regard to this clone: Other DNA sequences of this sample code for an identical CDR3. The chain is built from TRBV14 and TRBJ1-2; D not resolved. V was clipped by 0 bases and J by 3 bases, with 5 bases between them. The CDR3 loop spans 13 amino acids. Germline CDR1 is SGHDN and CDR2 is FVKESK. The CDR3 loop is CASSQDWDYGYTF. CDR3 nucleotides: TGTGCCAGCAGCCAAGACTGGGACTATGGCTACACCTTC.

The table lists this clone with a count of one. This rearrangement joins TRBV15 to TRBJ2-1, with D perhaps matching TRBD2 (5 bases). CDR1 is LNHNV and CDR2 is YYDKDF in the germline V gene (reference sequence). Trimming pared 3 bases from V and 0 bases from J, leaving 15 bases between. The CDR3 is 17 amino acids. Here the CDR3 reads CATSSRLGVDSYNEQFF. The DNA of the CDR3 is TGTGCCACCAGCAGTCGACTGGGAGTAGACTCCTACAATGAGCAGTTCTTC.

This clone was found once. V and J are TRBV19 and TRBJ1-5; TRBD1 is a possible D gene (6 bases). The CDR3 runs to 14 residues. Germline CDR1 LNHDA, CDR2 SQIVND (reference sequence). The V end lost 7 bases, the J end lost 5 bases, and 15 bases lay between the germline ends. The CDR3 sequence: CASKYREVHQPQHF. CDR3 nucleotides: TGTGCCAGTAAGTACAGGGAGGTTCATCAGCCCCAGCATTTT.

This chain links TRBV12-5 with TRBJ2-1; tentative D call: TRBD1 (5 bases). V was pared by 0 bases and J by 5 bases, with 14 bases between. There are 16 residues in the CDR3. Germline CDR1 and CDR2: LGHNT and FRNRAP. The DNA of the CDR3 is TGTGCTAGTGGTTTGGTACGGTCAGGGATCCACAATGAGCAGTTCTTC. Its protein is CASGLVRSGIHNEQFF. The full variable domain, completed using reference TRBV12-5 and TRBJ2-1, is DARVTQTPRHKVTEMGQEVTMRCQPILGHNTVFWYRQTMMQGLELLAYFRNRAPLDDSGMPKDRFSAEMPDATLATLKIQPSEPRDSAVYFCASGLVRSGIHNEQFFGPGTRLTVL.

The V gene is TRBV27, the J gene TRBJ2-1; 7 bases map to TRBD2. The CDR3 is made up of 16 amino acids. CDR1 MNHEY and CDR2 SMNVEV come from the germline V gene (reference sequence). With V trimmed by 9 bases and J by 0 bases, 11 bases remained unmatched. This chain's CDR3 is CASARLGEGSYNEQFF. CDR3 sequence (DNA): TGTGCCAGTGCGAGGCTTGGGGAGGGCTCCTACAATGAGCAGTTCTTC.

On this clone itself: The junction does not match germline at one end; this may be a read error. The rearrangement links TRBV7-9 to TRBJ2-7; D might be TRBD2 (5 bases). The CDR3 runs 15 residues. The germline V gene encodes CDR1 SEHNR and CDR2 FQNEAQ (reference sequence). CDR3 DNA sequence: TGTGCCAGCAGCGCTCCTGGGAGAAGGTCCTCCGAGCAGTACTTC. It is translated as CASSAPGRRSSEQYF.

This clone was found a few times. The rearrangement links TRBV2 to TRBJ1-2; 8 nucleotides line up with TRBD1. The germline V gene has CDR1 SNHLY and CDR2 FYNNEI. The CDR3 is made up of 14 amino acids. V lost 4 bases, J lost 8 bases, and 9 bases stayed unmatched. This CDR3 is CASSARGRTQGYTF. In nucleotides, the CDR3 is TGTGCCAGCAGTGCCAGGGGGCGGACGCAGGGCTACACCTTC.

CDR3 amino acids: CATPGGALNPQYGEQFF. The CDR3, as DNA: TGTGCCACCCCGGGGGGGGCGCTTAACCCACAATATGGTGAGCAGTTCTTC. The rearrangement links TRBV28 to TRBJ2-1; 8 bases fit TRBD2. This CDR3 has 17 amino acids. Trimming removed 10 bases from V and 9 bases from J; junction bases left unmatched: 23. Germline loops: CDR1 MDHEN, CDR2 SYDVKM.

V and J are TRBV7-9 and TRBJ1-4, with no clear D. The CDR3 runs 14 residues. V lost 5 bases and J 7 bases, leaving 14 bases between the germline ends. CDR1 and CDR2 (germline): SEHNR, FQNEAQ (reference sequence). The CDR3 loop reads CASSTSSGGEKLFF. The CDR3, as DNA: TGTGCCAGCAGCACCAGCTCCGGAGGTGAAAAACTGTTTTTT.

In DNA, the CDR3 is TGTGCCAGCCAGCGGGAGAGGGGCACCGGGGAGCTGTTTTTT. This gives the protein CASQRERGTGELFF. The V call is TRBV5-4, the J call TRBJ2-2; 8 bases line up with TRBD2. V was clipped by 7 bases and J by 4 bases; unmatched bases: 6. This CDR3 has 14 amino acids. CDR1 is SGHNT and CDR2 is YYREEE in the germline V gene (reference sequence).

In this sample, this clone turned up once. The rearrangement joins TRBV29-1 to TRBJ2-5; the match to TRBD1 covers 8 bases. The J call may be in error: the DNA end matches TRBJ2-7 better. This CDR3 region has 14 residues. The germline CDR1 and CDR2 sequences are SQVTM and ANQGSEA. CDR3: CSVTRRGLPYEQYF. DNA of the CDR3: TGCAGCGTCACCCGCAGGGGGCTTCCTTACGAGCAGTACTTC.

The chain links TRBV30 to TRBJ1-2; no firm D call. This CDR3 has 16 amino acids. CDR1 is GTSNPN, CDR2 SVGIG, per germline (reference sequence). Trimming removed 1 base at V and 7 bases at J, with 22 bases between. The CDR3 coding sequence is TGTGCCTGGAGTGCACTCCCGGCGGCGTACTTCGCTGGCTACACCTTC. Amino acid sequence: CAWSALPAAYFAGYTF.

The chain is built from TRBV28 and TRBJ2-7; 10 positions match TRBD1. CDR1 is MDHEN and CDR2 is SYDVKM in the germline V gene. V lost 7 bases, J lost 3 bases, and 12 bases stayed unmatched. This CDR3 contains 16 residues. CDR3 bases: TGTGCCAGCAACTCCCCCAGGGACAGGGGAAGCTACGAGCAGTACTTC. Translating gives CASNSPRDRGSYEQYF.

This chain connects TRBV21-1 to TRBJ2-1; the D call TRBD2 from the table was never checked on the DNA. TRBV21-1 is assigned pseudogene status. CDR3 length: 17 residues. The CDR3 sequence: CASSKTTSGSPYNEQFF. CDR3 in DNA: TGTGCCAGCAGCAAAACTACTAGCGGGAGTCCGTACAATGAGCAGTTCTTC.

The CDR3 DNA reads TGTGCCACCCTCGGTACAGCGGGAGCGGCCTACAATGAGCAGTTCTTC. Amino acids: CATLGTAGAAYNEQFF. The gene calls are TRBV10-3 and TRBJ2-1, with 8 bases fitting TRBD2. CDR3 length: 16 residues. CDR1 and CDR2 from the germline V gene are ENHRY and SYGVKD. V shed 10 bases and J 2 bases; nucleotides not matched to a gene: 13.

Turning to this clone: Other DNA sequences of this sample code for an identical CDR3. The CDR3 coding sequence is TGTGCCACCAGCAGCGGTCGTGGTCAGCCCCAGCATTTT. It specifies CATSSGRGQPQHF. J is TRBJ1-5 and V is TRBV15; no clear D. Germline V gene data show CDR1 as LNHNV and CDR2 as YYDKDF (reference sequence). V was pared by 3 bases and J by 6 bases, with 9 bases between. The length of the CDR3 is 13 residues. Looking up the rest from reference TRBV15 and TRBJ1-5 gives the full variable domain: DAMVIQNPRYQVTQFGKPVTLSCSQTLNHNVMYWYQQKSSQAPKLLFHYYDKDFNNEADTPDNFQSRRPNTSFCFLDIRSPGLGDTAMYLCATSSGRGQPQHFGDGTRLSIL.

V and J are TRBV5-5 and TRBJ2-7, with 10 bases that match TRBD2. CDR3 length: 15 residues. Germline V gene sequence: CDR1 SGHKS, CDR2 YYEKEE (reference sequence). J lost 7 bases, V lost 0 bases, and 7 bases had no gene match. This chain's CDR3 is CASSLVLAGDEEQYF. CDR3 nucleotides: TGTGCCAGCAGCTTGGTTCTAGCGGGAGACGAAGAGCAGTACTTC.

The chain uses TRBV2 and TRBJ1-4; D may be TRBD1 (6 bases). V gave up 4 bases and J gave up 4 bases, with 13 bases separating them. This CDR3 spans 15 amino acids. Germline CDR1 SNHLY, CDR2 FYNNEI. The CDR3: CASSARQEINEKLFF. CDR3 in DNA: TGTGCCAGCAGTGCCCGACAGGAGATTAATGAAAAACTGTTTTTT. The complete variable domain, with remaining parts taken from reference TRBV2 and TRBJ1-4, reads EPEVTQTPSHQVTQMGQEVILRCVPISNHLYFYWYRQILGQKVEFLVSFYNNEISEKSEIFDDQFSVERPDGSNFTLKIRSTKLEDSAMYFCASSARQEINEKLFFGSGTQLSVL.

V usage is TRBV9 and J usage is TRBJ2-1; 12 bases are shared with TRBD2. The V segment lost 4 bases and the J segment 5 bases; nucleotides outside the gene matches: 7. Germline CDR1 reads SGDLS; CDR2 reads YYNGEE. CDR3 length: 16 amino acids. The CDR3 DNA is TGTGCCAGCAGCACCGCCCTAGCGGGAGGGAACAATGAGCAGTTCTTC. It encodes CASSTALAGGNNEQFF.

This chain joins TRBV15 and TRBJ2-2; D might be TRBD2 (5 bases). CDR1 and CDR2 from the germline V gene are LNHNV and YYDKDF (reference sequence). V was trimmed by 5 bases and J by 3 bases, leaving 19 bases between them. The CDR3 extends over 17 amino acids. The DNA for the CDR3 is TGTGCCACCAGCCGGGGTTTCGAGCTCGGGGACACCGGGGAGCTGTTTTTT. Translated, it gives CATSRGFELGDTGELFF.